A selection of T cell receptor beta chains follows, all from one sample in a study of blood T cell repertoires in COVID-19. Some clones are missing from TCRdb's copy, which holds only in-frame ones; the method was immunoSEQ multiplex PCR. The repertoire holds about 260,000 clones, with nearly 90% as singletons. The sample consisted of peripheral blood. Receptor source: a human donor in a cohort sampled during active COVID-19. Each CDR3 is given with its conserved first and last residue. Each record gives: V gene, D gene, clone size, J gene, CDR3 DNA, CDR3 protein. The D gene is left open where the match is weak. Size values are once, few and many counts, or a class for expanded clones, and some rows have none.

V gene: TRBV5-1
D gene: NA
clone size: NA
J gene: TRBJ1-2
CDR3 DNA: TGCGCCAGCAGCTTGGCCCCGGAGAACTATGGCTACACCTTC
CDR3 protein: CASSLAPENYGYTF

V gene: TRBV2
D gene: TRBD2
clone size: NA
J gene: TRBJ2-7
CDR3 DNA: TGTGCCAGCAGTTTGACTAGCGGGAGTTTAGGCTACGAGCAGTACTTC
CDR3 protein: CASSLTSGSLGYEQYF

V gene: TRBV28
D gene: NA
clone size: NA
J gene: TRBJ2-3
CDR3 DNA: TGTGCCAGCAGTTTAGAGGGTATTGGCACAGATACGCAGTATTTT
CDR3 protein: CASSLEGIGTDTQYF

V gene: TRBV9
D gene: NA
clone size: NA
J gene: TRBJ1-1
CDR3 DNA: TGTGCCAGCAGCGGATGGGCACACTCCGATGAAGCTTTCTTT
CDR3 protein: CASSGWAHSDEAFF

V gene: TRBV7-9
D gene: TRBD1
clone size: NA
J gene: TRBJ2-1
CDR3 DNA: TGTGCCAGCAGCTTCCCGGGACAGGGGGTCATCAATGAGCAGTTCTTC
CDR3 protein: CASSFPGQGVINEQFF

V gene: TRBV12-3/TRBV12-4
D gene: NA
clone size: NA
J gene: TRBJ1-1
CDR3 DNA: TGTGCCACCACGGGGGGGATGAGCACTGAAGCTTTCTTT
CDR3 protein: CATTGGMSTEAFF

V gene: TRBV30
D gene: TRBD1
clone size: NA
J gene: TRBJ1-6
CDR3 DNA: TGTGCCTGGAGTGGGGGGACAGGGGGTTCACCCCTCCACTTT
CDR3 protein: CAWSGGTGGSPLHF

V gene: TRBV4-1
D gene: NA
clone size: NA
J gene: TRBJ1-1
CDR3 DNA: TGCGCCAGCAGCCAAGGCGTACAGGGTACTGAAGCTTTCTTT
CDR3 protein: CASSQGVQGTEAFF

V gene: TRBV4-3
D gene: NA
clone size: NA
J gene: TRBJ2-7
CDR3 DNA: TGCGCCAGCAGCCAAGATACAGGCTTACCCTACGAGCAGTACTTC
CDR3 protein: CASSQDTGLPYEQYF

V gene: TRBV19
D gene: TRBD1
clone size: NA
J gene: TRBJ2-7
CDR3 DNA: TGTGCCAGTACACGGACAGGGGGCGGCTACGAGCAGTACTTC
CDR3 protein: CASTRTGGGYEQYF

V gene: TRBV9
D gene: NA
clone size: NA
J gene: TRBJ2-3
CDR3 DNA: TGTGCCAGCAGCGTAGGAGGGAGCGGGTTAGTCACAGATACGCAGTATTTT
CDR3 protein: CASSVGGSGLVTDTQYF

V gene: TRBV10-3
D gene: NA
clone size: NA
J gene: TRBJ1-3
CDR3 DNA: TGTGCCATCAGTGACGGACAGAGTTCTGGAAACACCATATATTTT
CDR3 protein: CAISDGQSSGNTIYF

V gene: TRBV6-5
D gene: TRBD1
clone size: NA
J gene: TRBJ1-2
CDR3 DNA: TGTGCCAGCAGTCCCCCGGGACAGGGACCCTATGGCTACACCTTC
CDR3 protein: CASSPPGQGPYGYTF

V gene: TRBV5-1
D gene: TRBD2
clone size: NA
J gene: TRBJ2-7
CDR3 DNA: TGCGCCAGCAGCTTGGGCGGGGGGCCTGCTTACGAGCAGTACTTC
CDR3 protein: CASSLGGGPAYEQYF

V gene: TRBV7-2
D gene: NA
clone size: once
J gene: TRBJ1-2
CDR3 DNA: TGTGCCAGCAGTGAGCCGGGGGGCGTTAACTATGGCTACACCTTC
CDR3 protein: CASSEPGGVNYGYTF

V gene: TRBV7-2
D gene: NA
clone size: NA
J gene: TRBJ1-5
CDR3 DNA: TGTGCCAGCAGCTTATCCCGGGATCAGCCCCAGCATTTT
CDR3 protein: CASSLSRDQPQHF